This passage covers 17 T cell receptor beta chains from one sample sequenced in a study of cytomegalovirus exposure and HLA in healthy donors. Amplification used 60 Vbeta primers and 13 Jbeta primers. Generated by immunoSEQ multiplex PCR, the TCRdb table keeps only in-frame clones and is missing some. The table includes 250,000 to 350,000 clones, just over 85% detected once. Sequenced: PBMCs. These receptors were taken from a middle-aged man in good health and CMV-seropositive.

The V gene is TRBV7-2, the J gene TRBJ2-7, with D perhaps TRBD2 (5 bases). This CDR3 spans 14 amino acids. V gave up 3 bases and J gave up 3 bases, with 12 bases separating them. CDR1 is SGHTA and CDR2 is FQGNSA in the germline V gene. CDR3 nucleotides: TGTGCCAGCAGCTTTTATTCCGGGAACTACGAGCAGTACTTC. This encodes CASSFYSGNYEQYF.

The gene calls are TRBV27 and TRBJ1-1, with unresolved D. The CDR3 consists of 14 residues. The V end lost 3 bases, the J end lost 1 base, and 9 bases lay between the germline ends. Germline CDR1 MNHEY, CDR2 SMNVEV (reference sequence). This chain's CDR3 is CASSLRNQNTEAFF. The DNA of the CDR3 is TGTGCCAGCAGTTTGCGGAATCAGAACACTGAAGCTTTCTTT.

The V call is TRBV5-1, the J call TRBJ2-7; a weak D match, TRBD2 (6 bases). The CDR3 covers 14 residues. The ends were cut back, 2 bases at V and 3 bases at J, with 12 bases in the middle. Germline V CDR1 and CDR2: SGHRS, YFSETQ. CDR3 region: CASSLGWRDYEQYF. The DNA for the CDR3 is TGCGCCAGCAGCTTAGGTTGGCGGGACTACGAGCAGTACTTC.

This clone was seen a few times. DNA for the CDR3: TGTGCCAGCAGCTCCGACAGGGCAATGCCCCAGCATTTT. Translation: CASSSDRAMPQHF. The chain has TRBV7-9 and TRBJ1-5; 7 bases fit TRBD1. Germline trimming cut 4 bases from V and 9 bases from J; bases unmatched to any gene: 6. The CDR3 sequence is 13 residues long. Germline assignment: CDR1 SEHNR and CDR2 FQNEAQ (reference sequence).

The chain combines TRBV28 with TRBJ1-2; a weak D match, TRBD1 (6 bases). V dropped 4 bases and J dropped 6 bases, with 21 bases sitting between them. CDR3 length equals 16 residues. Germline loops: CDR1 MDHEN, CDR2 SYDVKM. For the CDR3, the DNA is TGTGCCAGCAGTTCCCCGGGCGCAGGGGATCTGGATGGCTACACCTTC. Protein sequence: CASSSPGAGDLDGYTF.

The V gene is TRBV28, the J gene TRBJ1-3, with D possibly being TRBD1 (6 bases). CDR1 MDHEN and CDR2 SYDVKM come from the germline V gene. The CDR3 is made up of 15 amino acids. Trimming took off 3 bases at V and 3 bases at J, with 12 bases between the two ends. DNA of the CDR3: TGTGCCAGCAGTTTGGGGCAGGGGAGTGGAAACACCATATATTTT. Translation: CASSLGQGSGNTIYF.

This chain links TRBV29-1 with TRBJ2-5; 10 bases fit TRBD2. The germline V gene has CDR1 SQVTM and CDR2 ANQGSEA. V lost 6 bases and J lost 5; bases outside the gene matches: 12. The CDR3 covers 15 residues. This chain's CDR3 is CSVGLAENFGETQYF. CDR3 nucleotides: TGCAGCGTCGGACTAGCGGAAAATTTTGGGGAGACCCAGTACTTC.

The chain combines TRBV5-1 with TRBJ2-3; 7 bases fit TRBD2. This CDR3 has 14 amino acids. Germline assignment: CDR1 SGHRS and CDR2 YFSETQ. With V trimmed by 3 bases and J by 2 bases, 3 bases remained unmatched. The DNA for the CDR3 is TGCGCCAGCAGCTCTAGCGGCTCCACAGATACGCAGTATTTT. Amino acid sequence: CASSSSGSTDTQYF. The full variable domain, completed using reference TRBV5-1 and TRBJ2-3, is KAGVTQTPRYLIKTRGQQVTLSCSPISGHRSVSWYQQTPGQGLQFLFEYFSETQRNKGNFPGRFSGRQFSNSRSEMNVSTLELGDSALYLCASSSSGSTDTQYFGPGTRLTVL.

This rearrangement joins TRBV7-9 to TRBJ1-2; 8 bases are shared with TRBD1. This CDR3 has 15 amino acids. The V gene end was trimmed by 5 bases and the J gene end by 2 bases; junction bases not matched to a gene: 7. From germline, CDR1 is SEHNR and CDR2 FQNEAQ (reference sequence). This chain's CDR3 is CASSPTGQGNYGYTF. The DNA for the CDR3 is TGTGCCAGCAGCCCAACCGGACAGGGAAACTATGGCTACACCTTC.

J is TRBJ2-3 and V is TRBV19; 11 bases map to TRBD1. CDR1 is LNHDA, CDR2 SQIVND, per germline (reference sequence). This CDR3 contains 15 residues. J lost 5 bases, V lost 8 bases, and 9 bases had no gene match. Here the CDR3 DNA reads TGTGCCAGTTACGGTGGGACAGGGGGTCGAGATACGCAGTATTTT. Its translation is CASYGGTGGRDTQYF.

This clone was counted only a few times. This chain connects TRBV18 to TRBJ1-1, with D perhaps matching TRBD1 (6 bases). The CDR3 has 16 amino acids. Trimming removed 6 bases at V and 5 bases at J, with 22 bases between. Germline CDR1 is KGHSH and CDR2 is LQKENI. The DNA for the CDR3 is TGTGCCAGCTCCCCAAGGACAGATAGGTTGGGTACTGAAGCTTTCTTT. It translates to CASSPRTDRLGTEAFF.

About this clone: The identical CDR3 is also encoded by other nucleotide sequences in the sample. The chain carries TRBV18 and TRBJ1-5; D remains ambiguous. V lost 6 bases and J 1 base, leaving 7 bases between the germline ends. This CDR3 contains 13 residues. Germline values: CDR1 KGHSH, CDR2 LQKENI. In DNA, the CDR3 is TGTGCCAGCTCCCCCTACAGCAATCAGCCCCAGCATTTT. Translating gives CASSPYSNQPQHF. Full variable domain (rest looked up from reference TRBV18 and TRBJ1-5): NAGVMQNPRHLVRRRGQEARLRCSPMKGHSHVYWYRQLPEEGLKFMVYLQKENIIDESGMPKERFSAEFPKEGPSILRIQQVVRGDSAAYFCASSPYSNQPQHFGDGTRLSIL.

The chain recombines TRBV19 with TRBJ2-7, with TRBD2 identical over 7 bases. This CDR3 has 14 residues. CDR1 LNHDA and CDR2 SQIVND come from the germline V gene (reference sequence). The V and J ends lost 9 bases and 2 bases, in that order; junction bases with no gene match: 10. The CDR3 sequence: CASSPTSAPYEQYF. CDR3 nucleotides: TGTGCCAGCTCGCCTACTAGCGCGCCCTACGAGCAGTACTTC. Full variable domain (missing parts from reference TRBV19 and TRBJ2-7): DGGITQSPKYLFRKEGQNVTLSCEQNLNHDAMYWYRQDPGQGLRLIYYSQIVNDFQKGDIAEGYSVSREKKESFPLTVTSAQKNPTAFYLCASSPTSAPYEQYFGPGTRLTVT.

This sequence joins TRBV4-2 and TRBJ2-2; TRBD2 matches at 14 bases. Germline CDR1 is LGHNA and CDR2 is YNFKEQ. V dropped 4 bases and J dropped 4; count of bases not matched to a gene: 2. The CDR3 has 16 residues. The CDR3 nucleotides are TGTGCCAGCAGCCGACTAGCGGGAGGGGCCACCGGGGAGCTGTTTTTT. Protein product: CASSRLAGGATGELFF.

As regards this clone: Additional DNA sequences in this sample encode the identical CDR3. V gene TRBV4-1 combines with J gene TRBJ2-7, with no clear D. Trimming cost V 1 base and J 5 bases, with 6 bases left between them. Germline assignment: CDR1 MGHRA and CDR2 YSYEKL. CDR3 size: 12 residues. In nucleotides, the CDR3 is TGCGCCAGCAGCCAAGGTGAGAACGAGCAGTACTTC. The encoded protein is CASSQGENEQYF.

The chain carries TRBV28 and TRBJ2-2; TRBD1 matches at 7 bases. Germline-derived CDR1 and CDR2 are MDHEN and SYDVKM. Unmatched junction bases numbered 7, after V lost 5 bases and J lost 7 bases. The CDR3 sequence is 14 residues long. The CDR3 is CASSARGKGGELFF. CDR3 DNA: TGTGCCAGCAGTGCCAGGGGGAAGGGCGGGGAGCTGTTTTTT. The variable domain in full, completed from reference TRBV28 and TRBJ2-2, reads DVKVTQSSRYLVKRTGEKVFLECVQDMDHENMFWYRQDPGLGLRLIYFSYDVKMKEKGDIPEGYSVSREKKERFSLILESASTNQTSMYLCASSARGKGGELFFGEGSRLTVL.

The chain employs TRBV11-3 and TRBJ2-3; 7 bases align to TRBD1. V dropped 5 bases and J dropped 0; count of bases not matched to a gene: 2. CDR3 size: 14 residues. Germline V lookup: CDR1 SGHNT, CDR2 YENEEA. This CDR3 is CASSTGQSTDTQYF. CDR3 DNA sequence: TGTGCCAGCAGCACGGGACAGAGCACAGATACGCAGTATTTT. Looking up the rest from reference TRBV11-3 and TRBJ2-3 gives the full variable domain: EAGVVQSPRYKIIEKKQPVAFWCNPISGHNTLYWYLQNLGQGPELLIRYENEEAVDDSQLPKDRFSAERLKGVDSTLKIQPAELGDSAVYLCASSTGQSTDTQYFGPGTRLTVL.